Each of the 5 T cell receptor beta chains below was sequenced from the same sample in a study of CD8 T cells in Susac syndrome. An amount of RNA that ranged from roughly 0.45 to 1 ug was reverse transcribed with random hexamers. One entry per CDR3 protein, called by TCRdb with MiXCR from the immunoSEQ multiplex PCR reads. The sample yields roughly 250,000 distinct CDR3 sequences, 96% seen once. What was sequenced was CD4+ T cells from PBMCs. Receptors were obtained from a human donor with Susac syndrome.

This CDR3 is CAWRGHVWGNEQFF. The CDR3 nucleotides are TGTGCCTGGAGAGGCCATGTTTGGGGCAATGAGCAGTTCTTC. The chain links TRBV30 to TRBJ2-1; D ambiguous. Trimming left V 3 bases short and J 6 bases short, with 15 bases between. The CDR3 consists of 14 residues. CDR1 and CDR2 (germline): GTSNPN, SVGIG (reference sequence).

This clonotype came up once. The gene calls are TRBV29-1 and TRBJ1-1; maybe TRBD1 (5 bases). CDR1 SQVTM and CDR2 ANQGSEA come from the germline V gene. The CDR3 is 14 amino acids. The V gene lost 3 bases and the J gene lost 0 bases, with 11 bases spanning the gap. The CDR3 spells CSVDWAGMNTEAFF. The CDR3 nucleotides are TGCAGCGTTGATTGGGCAGGGATGAACACTGAAGCTTTCTTT.

The chain employs TRBV28 and TRBJ2-1; D might be TRBD2 (6 bases). The CDR3 totals 10 residues. Deletions cut 9 bases from V and 9 bases from J, with 9 bases between. CDR1 and CDR2 (germline): MDHEN, SYDVKM. CDR3 region: CASGGTEQFF. The CDR3 coding sequence is TGTGCCAGTGGAGGGACTGAGCAGTTCTTC.

In its sample, this clonotype was seen a few times. CDR3 amino acids: CASSSQGRNTEAFF. The CDR3 nucleotides read TGTGCCAGCAGTTCCCAGGGAAGGAACACTGAAGCTTTCTTT. The chain employs TRBV12-3 or TRBV12-4 and TRBJ1-1; TRBD1 might be the D (5 bases). The CDR3 runs to 14 residues. V lost 4 bases and J lost 1, with 10 bases in between.

This chain joins TRBV29-1 and TRBJ1-1; tentative D call: TRBD1 (5 bases). This CDR3 region has 14 residues. The V and J ends lost 7 bases and 7 bases respectively, with 22 bases between them. Germline CDR1 SQVTM, CDR2 ANQGSEA. The CDR3 sequence is CSGGGVGNQGEAFF. The CDR3 nucleotides are TGCAGCGGCGGGGGGGTTGGGAATCAAGGTGAAGCTTTCTTT.